This section outlines one T cell receptor beta chain sequence together with its context. This record belongs to a study of T cell changes during pregnancy in multiple sclerosis. CDR1 is SGHKS and CDR2 is YYEKEE in the germline V gene (reference sequence). V lost 4 bases and J 2 bases, leaving 10 bases between the germline ends. The CDR3 has 13 residues. Measured with immunoSEQ multiplex PCR; TCRdb has only the in-frame clones, and not every one. Here the sample spans 25,000 to 35,000 clones, about 92% being singletons. The TCR was taken from a female donor with multiple sclerosis, enrolled in a pregnancy study. The chain employs TRBV5-5 and TRBJ2-7, with D perhaps matching TRBD2 (6 bases). The sequencing here drew on CD8+ T cells from peripheral blood mononuclear cells, taken before pregnancy. In nucleotides, the CDR3 is TGTGCCAGCAGCCAGGAGGGGCCCTACGAGCAGTACTTC. Encoded protein: CASSQEGPYEQYF.